These T cell receptor beta chains were read from a single sample in a study of T cell changes during pregnancy in multiple sclerosis. Measured with immunoSEQ multiplex PCR; TCRdb has only the in-frame clones, and not every one. The sample includes 50,000 to 55,000 clones, 80% to 95% of them seen just once. The material sequenced was CD4+ T cells from peripheral blood mononuclear cells, taken in the third trimester of pregnancy. All receptors come from a female donor with multiple sclerosis, enrolled in a pregnancy study. Both conserved end residues are part of each CDR3. A D gene is named only where the DNA matches it firmly. Rows give clone size only sometimes, using once, few, many, or a class for an expanded clone.

j_gene	abundance	d_gene	v_gene	CDR3nt	CDR3aa
TRBJ2-7	.	TRBD1	TRBV7-6	TGTGCCAGCAGTCAAAACCTCGGGGACAGCGAGCAGTACTTC	CASSQNLGDSEQYF
TRBJ1-6	.	TRBD1	TRBV10-3	TGTGCCATCAGCACCGGGACAGGGGGTAGGTCACCCCTCCACTTT	CAISTGTGGRSPLHF
TRBJ2-2	.	TRBD2	TRBV7-3	TGTGCCAGCAGCTTAAATCCCAGCGGGGGCCTCGCGAACACCGGGGAGCTGTTTTTT	CASSLNPSGGLANTGELFF
TRBJ1-6	.	TRBD1	TRBV6-1	TGTGCCAGCAGTGAAAAAGCAGGGGGCGCGGATAATTCACCCCTCCACTTT	CASSEKAGGADNSPLHF
TRBJ1-5	.	.	TRBV30	TGTGCCTGGAGCCCCTCAATCCGACAGAGCAATCAGCCCCAGCATTTT	CAWSPSIRQSNQPQHF
TRBJ1-1	.	.	TRBV29-1	TGCAGCGTGCGGGGGATGAACACTGAAGCTTTCTTT	CSVRGMNTEAFF
TRBJ2-7	.	.	TRBV13	TGTGCCAGCAGCTTCCGGGGCTACGAGCAGTACTTC	CASSFRGYEQYF
TRBJ1-5	.	.	TRBV5-1	TGCGCCAGCAGCTTGGGAGGGTACAATCAGCCCCAGCATTTT	CASSLGGYNQPQHF
TRBJ2-7	.	TRBD2	TRBV7-6	TGTGCCAGCAGCTTAGAGGCGGGGGGCTTTCCCTACGAGCAGTACTTC	CASSLEAGGFPYEQYF
TRBJ1-1	.	.	TRBV7-8	TGTGCCAGCAGCTTATTTGGGCCAGGTTCACCGAACACTGAAGCTTTCTTT	CASSLFGPGSPNTEAFF
TRBJ1-1	.	.	TRBV6-1	TGTGCCAGCAGTGAAGCGCAATCACGTGCTAGAGCTTTCTTT	CASSEAQSRARAFF
TRBJ1-4	.	TRBD1	TRBV19	TGTGCCAGTAGTCCGGGACAGGCCTTTGCAACTAATGAAAAACTGTTTTTT	CASSPGQAFATNEKLFF
TRBJ1-2	few	TRBD1	TRBV6-5	TGTGCCAGCACCGAACACAGGGGAGAAGGCTACACCTTC	CASTEHRGEGYTF
TRBJ2-7	.	TRBD1	TRBV7-2	TGTGCCAGCAGCTTAGTTGCGACAGGGAGCCACGAGCAGTACTTC	CASSLVATGSHEQYF
TRBJ1-1	.	.	TRBV18	TGTGCCAGCTCACCACCGGGAGACACTGAAGCTTTCTTT	CASSPPGDTEAFF
TRBJ2-7	.	.	TRBV29-1	TGCAGCGCCCGACAGGACTCCTACGAGCAGTACTTC	CSARQDSYEQYF
TRBJ1-5	.	.	TRBV18	TGTGCCAGCTCACCGGAGGGAAATCAGCCCCAGCATTTT	CASSPEGNQPQHF
TRBJ2-1	.	.	TRBV5-6	TGTGCCAGCAGCTTGACCCGCGGGGTTTTCAATGAGCAGTTCTTC	CASSLTRGVFNEQFF